A selection of T cell receptor beta chains follows, all from one sample in a study of OX40 agonist ivuxolimab in advanced cancers. The method was immunoSEQ multiplex PCR; TCRdb's version includes in-frame clones alone and lacks a portion of them. The sample holds 62,000 or so clones, around 86% seen once. The sequencing used CD4+ or CD8+ T cells sorted from blood, collected in a trial of the OX40 agonist ivuxolimab. The receptors stem from an adult with an advanced solid tumor such as melanoma, head and neck, liver or kidney cancer. Both conserved end residues are part of each CDR3. D genes are given only for firm matches. Size is omitted from some rows. Given values are once, few, many or a class for expanded clones.

-	few	TRBV9	TRBJ1-5	TGTGCCAGCAGCGTAGATACAGACTCCCGGCCCCAGCATTTT	CASSVDTDSRPQHF
-	-	TRBV7-9	TRBJ2-2	TGTGCCAGCAGCTTAGAGTCCTGGGTGAACACCGGGGAGCTGTTTTTT	CASSLESWVNTGELFF
-	-	TRBV18	TRBJ1-3	TGTGCCAGCTCACCTCCCATCTCTGGAAACACCATATATTTT	CASSPPISGNTIYF
-	few	TRBV5-6	TRBJ1-2	TGTGCCAGCAGCCCTTACGGGGAGTGGGGCTACACCTTC	CASSPYGEWGYTF
-	-	TRBV7-2	TRBJ2-5	TGTGCCAGCAGCGTTAGACAGAGGGCCCAGTACTTC	CASSVRQRAQYF
-	-	TRBV19	TRBJ2-2	TGTGCCAGTAGTATACGGCGAAAGGCAGCCACCGGGGAGCTGTTTTTT	CASSIRRKAATGELFF
-	-	TRBV27	TRBJ2-7	TGTGCCAGCAGTACCGACGGGACGACCTACGAGCAGTACTTC	CASSTDGTTYEQYF
TRBD1	-	TRBV18	TRBJ2-3	TGTGCCACTGTTGGACAGGCTGTAGATACGCAGTATTTT	CATVGQAVDTQYF
-	once	TRBV7-9	TRBJ1-2	TGTGCCAGCAGCTTAGGAACAGGAAACTATGGCTACACCTTC	CASSLGTGNYGYTF
-	-	TRBV6-1	TRBJ1-2	TGTGCCAGCAGTGAGCCCGGGGCAGCTAACTATGGCTACACCTTC	CASSEPGAANYGYTF
-	-	TRBV19	TRBJ1-6	TGTGCCAGTACCGCGACAGTGTCGAACTCACCCCTCCACTTT	CASTATVSNSPLHF
TRBD2	-	TRBV7-2	TRBJ2-3	TGTGCCAGCAGCCGACTAGCGGGAACCACAGATACGCAGTATTTT	CASSRLAGTTDTQYF
TRBD2	once	TRBV5-1	TRBJ2-3	TGCGCCAGCAGCTTGTCGACTAGCGGGGGAACAGATACGCAGTATTTT	CASSLSTSGGTDTQYF
-	-	TRBV7-7	TRBJ2-5	TGTGCTAGCAGCCCAATAGGTTCCAGGGTTGAGACCCAGTACTTC	CASSPIGSRVETQYF